This TCR beta chain was found in a study of cytomegalovirus exposure and HLA in healthy donors. Primers included in the PCR were 60 Vbeta and 13 Jbeta primers. Per the study methods: Approximately 11 million of the roughly 80 million unique TCR beta chains counted in a later analysis were shared. The data were produced by immunoSEQ multiplex PCR, yet TCRdb's version contains in-frame clones alone and is incomplete. V, J and clone size derive from that table, while D and trimming were established from the DNA sequence. The sample has approximately 100,000 clones; 60% to 85% are singletons. Every donor was a healthy person donating bone marrow. Study-wide results and limits: The study designated about 160 TCR beta chains cytomegalovirus-associated. Reports indicate that TCR beta sequences accurately predicted the HLA-A and HLA-B alleles of most subjects.

A single count supports this clone. Its specificity is not known. The material sequenced was PBMCs. The receptor was derived from a female donor in good health and CMV-seropositive.

In nucleotides, the CDR3 is TGTGCCAGTAGTATAAGGGGACAGGCCTACGAGCAGTACTTC. Amino acid sequence: CASSIRGQAYEQYF. The chain uses TRBV19 and TRBJ2-7, with TRBD1 matching over 8 bases. The CDR3 has 14 residues. Germline V gene sequence: CDR1 LNHDA, CDR2 SQIVND (reference sequence). The ends lost 2 bases at V and 2 bases at J; junction bases unmatched: 2. The whole variable domain, remainder taken from reference TRBV19 and TRBJ2-7, is DGGITQSPKYLFRKEGQNVTLSCEQNLNHDAMYWYRQDPGQGLRLIYYSQIVNDFQKGDIAEGYSVSREKKESFPLTVTSAQKNPTAFYLCASSIRGQAYEQYFGPGTRLTVT.